One and the same sample provided the 30 T cell receptor beta chains below, sequenced in a study of blood T cell repertoires in COVID-19. Repertoires were generated with immunoSEQ multiplex PCR, while TCRdb's copy carries only in-frame clones and drops some. The sample shows about 64,000 clones, approximately 91% of them seen only once. Sequencing input: peripheral blood. These receptors all stem from a human donor in a cohort sampled during active COVID-19.

The chain has TRBV6-5 and TRBJ1-2; 10 bases map to TRBD1. Germline values: CDR1 MNHEY, CDR2 SVGAGI. The CDR3 has 15 amino acids. V dropped 6 bases and J dropped 0; count of bases not matched to a gene: 4. CDR3 nucleotide sequence: TGTGCCAGCAGGCCGACAGGGGGCTCTAACTATGGCTACACCTTC. As protein: CASRPTGGSNYGYTF.

The chain couples TRBV6-2 or TRBV6-3 to TRBJ1-2; 7 bases fit TRBD1. After removal of 6 bases from V and 6 bases from J, the junction contained 10 bases not matched to a gene. The CDR3 extends over 14 amino acids. Germline CDR1 MNHEY, CDR2 SVGEGT. CDR3 amino acids: CASRPTGEPNGYTF. DNA of the CDR3: TGTGCCAGCAGACCTACAGGGGAGCCGAATGGCTACACCTTC.

The chain couples TRBV7-4 to TRBJ1-1; 7 nucleotides line up with TRBD1. J gave up 1 base and V 5 bases, and 7 bases lay outside the gene matches. Germline CDR1 is SGHVT and CDR2 is SQSDAQ. The CDR3 loop spans 15 amino acids. The CDR3 DNA sequence: TGTGCCAGCAGCATTGACAGGGCGGAGAACACTGAAGCTTTCTTT. It specifies CASSIDRAENTEAFF. The variable domain in full, with the rest retrieved from reference TRBV7-4 and TRBJ1-1, is GAGVSQSPRYKVAKRGRDVALRCDSISGHVTLYWYRQTLGQGSEVLTYSQSDAQRDKSGRPSGRFSAERPERSVSTLKIQRTEQGDSAVYLCASSIDRAENTEAFFGQGTRLTVV.

The chain couples TRBV24-1 to TRBJ2-4; a possible D gene is TRBD2 (7 bases). The CDR3 has 15 amino acids. V lost 1 base, J lost 4 bases, and 10 bases lay in between. The germline CDR1 and CDR2 sequences are KGHDR and SFDVKD. Here the CDR3 DNA reads TGTGCCACCAGTGATTTAGGGGGGGGTAAAAACATTCAGTACTTC. Protein sequence: CATSDLGGGKNIQYF.

There are a few counts of this clone. The chain combines TRBV6-5 with TRBJ1-5; D is ambiguous. This CDR3 contains 14 residues. V was clipped by 6 bases and J by 9 bases, with 18 bases between them. The germline V gene encodes CDR1 MNHEY and CDR2 SVGAGI. The CDR3 DNA reads TGTGCCAGCAGCTCCGGACGGACTAGCCTGCCCCAGCATTTT. Protein sequence: CASSSGRTSLPQHF.

The chain recombines TRBV25-1 with TRBJ2-5, with D possibly TRBD1 on 6 matching bases. CDR3 size: 15 residues. Germline CDR1 reads MGHDK; CDR2 reads SYGVNS. The germline V and J ends were trimmed by 4 bases and 0 bases, with 12 bases remaining between them. The CDR3 sequence: CASSGATGYQETQYF. The CDR3 DNA reads TGTGCCAGCAGTGGTGCTACAGGGTACCAAGAGACCCAGTACTTC.

This clone has only one observation. The chain has TRBV5-4 and TRBJ2-7; D ambiguous. V was pared by 0 bases and J by 6 bases, with 7 bases between. Germline CDR1 is SGHNT and CDR2 is YYREEE (reference sequence). The CDR3 is made up of 12 amino acids. This CDR3 reads CASSLESGEQYF. As DNA, the CDR3 is TGTGCCAGCAGCTTGGAATCAGGCGAGCAGTACTTC.

V and J are TRBV11-3 and TRBJ1-2; 9 positions agree with TRBD1. The CDR3 runs 16 residues. CDR1 and CDR2 from the germline V gene are SGHNT and YENEEA. The J segment lost 5 bases and the V segment lost 7 bases, leaving 14 bases of the junction unmatched. The CDR3 nucleotides read TGTGCCAGCACCACCCAATGGGACAGGGAGGCGTATGGCTACACCTTC. Its protein product is CASTTQWDREAYGYTF.

The rearrangement uses TRBV19 and TRBJ2-5; D remains ambiguous. V was clipped by 5 bases and J by 4 bases, with 11 bases between them. CDR3 size: 13 residues. CDR1 and CDR2 (germline): LNHDA, SQIVND (reference sequence). CDR3 residues: CASSAGAVETQYF. The CDR3 bases are TGTGCCAGTAGTGCCGGAGCTGTAGAGACCCAGTACTTC.

By share, this clone counts as large (0.1 to 1%). The V and J genes are TRBV13 and TRBJ2-2, with D maybe TRBD1 (5 bases). Per germline, CDR1 PRHDT and CDR2 FYEKMQ (reference sequence). V lost 6 bases and J 5 bases, leaving 13 bases between the germline ends. This CDR3 spans 14 amino acids. The CDR3 DNA is TGTGCCAGCAGTCGCGAAGGGGTTACCGGGGAGCTGTTTTTT. It translates to CASSREGVTGELFF.

The rearrangement joins TRBV21-1 to TRBJ1-1; whether TRBD1, the table's D call, matches the DNA was not checked. TRBV21-1 counts as a pseudogene. CDR3 length equals 15 residues. The CDR3 loop reads CASSKTGEMNTEAFF. DNA of the CDR3: TGTGCCAGCAGCAAGACAGGGGAAATGAACACTGAAGCTTTCTTT.

The chain has TRBV5-1 and TRBJ1-5; no firm D call. This CDR3 has 14 residues. Germline CDR1 and CDR2: SGHRS and YFSETQ. The ends were cut back, 4 bases at V and 2 bases at J, with 10 bases in the middle. CDR3 bases: TGCGCCAGCAGCGCGGGTACAGGCAATCAGCCCCAGCATTTT. Translation: CASSAGTGNQPQHF.

The chain uses TRBV7-8 and TRBJ1-3; TRBD1 aligns across 9 bases. V lost 6 bases to trimming and J lost 3 bases; unmatched junction nucleotides: 6. The germline gives CDR1 SGHVS, CDR2 FQNEAQ. The CDR3 runs to 15 residues. CDR3 residues: CASRDRGLDGNTIYF. CDR3 nucleotides: TGTGCCAGCAGGGACAGGGGCTTGGATGGAAACACCATATATTTT.

In nucleotides, the CDR3 is TGTGCCAGCAGCCTGGGACAGTTAGATACGCAGTATTTT. Translation gives CASSLGQLDTQYF. The chain uses TRBV5-8 and TRBJ2-3; TRBD1 matches 7 bases. V was clipped by 4 bases and J by 5 bases; unmatched bases: 4. This CDR3 contains 13 residues. CDR1 and CDR2 from the germline V gene are SGHTS and YDEGEE.

Only a few counts were recorded for this clone. The chain combines TRBV6-6 with TRBJ1-5; TRBD1 might be the D (6 bases). V was pared by 6 bases and J by 0 bases, with 15 bases between. The CDR3 runs to 16 residues. CDR1 and CDR2 (germline): MNHNY, SVGAGI (reference sequence). The CDR3 DNA is TGTGCCAGCAGAGTAACAGGGACGAATAGCAATCAGCCCCAGCATTTT. This encodes CASRVTGTNSNQPQHF.

This chain uses TRBV5-1 with TRBJ2-2; tentative D call: TRBD1 (6 bases). Per germline, CDR1 SGHRS and CDR2 YFSETQ. The CDR3 totals 15 residues. The ends were cut back, 4 bases at V and 3 bases at J, with 13 bases in the middle. CDR3 sequence reads: CASSRRGLDTGELFF. The CDR3 DNA reads as TGCGCCAGCAGCAGAAGGGGGTTGGACACCGGGGAGCTGTTTTTT. Using reference TRBV5-1 and TRBJ2-2 for the parts outside the CDR3, the full variable domain is KAGVTQTPRYLIKTRGQQVTLSCSPISGHRSVSWYQQTPGQGLQFLFEYFSETQRNKGNFPGRFSGRQFSNSRSEMNVSTLELGDSALYLCASSRRGLDTGELFFGEGSRLTVL.

The chain has TRBV7-2 and TRBJ2-5, with D possibly being TRBD2 (5 bases). V lost 7 bases and J lost 3, with 12 bases in between. The CDR3 length is 13 residues. The V gene's germline CDR1 is SGHTA and CDR2 FQGNSA. CDR3 sequence: CASTPGNKETQYF. The DNA of the CDR3 is TGTGCCAGCACCCCGGGAAACAAAGAGACCCAGTACTTC. Looking up the rest from reference TRBV7-2 and TRBJ2-5 gives the full variable domain: GAGVSQSPSNKVTEKGKDVELRCDPISGHTALYWYRQSLGQGLEFLIYFQGNSAPDKSGLPSDRFSAERTGGSVSTLTIQRTQQEDSAVYLCASTPGNKETQYFGPGTRLLVL.

The chain carries TRBV6-2 or TRBV6-3 and TRBJ2-1, with 11 bases lining up with TRBD2. CDR3 length equals 13 residues. V was clipped by 4 bases and J by 10 bases; unmatched bases: 3. CDR1 and CDR2 from the germline V gene are MNHEY and SVGEGT. CDR3 residues: CASSSRLAGEQFF. CDR3 nucleotide sequence: TGTGCCAGCAGTTCCCGACTAGCGGGAGAGCAGTTCTTC.

CDR3 in amino acids: CSVEDTDRSTDTQYF. In DNA form, the CDR3 reads TGCAGCGTAGAGGACACGGACAGAAGCACAGATACGCAGTATTTT. This chain uses TRBV29-1 with TRBJ2-3; perhaps TRBD1 as D (6 bases). This CDR3 has 15 residues. The germline gives CDR1 SQVTM, CDR2 ANQGSEA. The ends were cut back, 6 bases at V and 0 bases at J, with 16 bases in the middle.

Only one count was recorded for this clone. The chain has TRBV5-5 and TRBJ2-7, with TRBD2 matching 7 bases. The V and J ends lost 0 bases and 4 bases, in that order; junction bases with no gene match: 7. The CDR3 sequence is 15 residues long. CDR1 is SGHKS, CDR2 YYEKEE, per germline (reference sequence). CDR3: CASSLAPSRGYEQYF. The CDR3 DNA reads TGTGCCAGCAGCTTGGCCCCCTCGCGGGGGTACGAGCAGTACTTC.

V gene TRBV9 combines with J gene TRBJ2-6, with a possible D match to TRBD1 (6 bases). CDR1 is SGDLS, CDR2 YYNGEE, per germline. V was pared by 0 bases and J by 10 bases, with 20 bases between. The CDR3 length is 17 residues. CDR3 residues: CASSVDILGRGENVLTF. CDR3 bases: TGTGCCAGCAGCGTAGATATTTTAGGCAGGGGAGAAAACGTCCTGACTTTC.

This clone appeared once. This sequence joins TRBV15 and TRBJ2-3; 7 nucleotides agree with TRBD1. Per the germline V gene, CDR1 is LNHNV and CDR2 is YYDKDF (reference sequence). The CDR3 spans 16 residues. V lost 0 bases, J lost 2 bases, and 5 bases stayed unmatched. CDR3 nucleotide sequence: TGTGCCACCAGCAGAGAGGAGAGGGGGCCCACAGATACGCAGTATTTT. This translates into CATSREERGPTDTQYF. Full variable domain (missing parts from reference TRBV15 and TRBJ2-3): DAMVIQNPRYQVTQFGKPVTLSCSQTLNHNVMYWYQQKSSQAPKLLFHYYDKDFNNEADTPDNFQSRRPNTSFCFLDIRSPGLGDTAMYLCATSREERGPTDTQYFGPGTRLTVL.

This chain links TRBV7-6 with TRBJ1-6; 7 nucleotides match TRBD1. The germline V gene encodes CDR1 SGHVS and CDR2 FNYEAQ. The V and J ends lost 5 bases and 7 bases, in that order; junction bases with no gene match: 8. The CDR3 is made up of 15 amino acids. CDR3 in DNA: TGTGCCAGCAGCCCGACCCGGGACAGAAATTCACCCCTCCACTTT. It specifies CASSPTRDRNSPLHF.

This rearrangement joins TRBV28 to TRBJ1-6; D not certain. The CDR3 runs 14 residues. The germline gives CDR1 MDHEN, CDR2 SYDVKM. Trimming removed 8 bases at V and 8 bases at J, with 16 bases between. CDR3 residues: CASGRTWADSPLHF. The CDR3 DNA is TGTGCCAGCGGGAGGACGTGGGCGGATTCACCCCTCCACTTT.

The gene calls are TRBV28 and TRBJ1-4; weak D call: TRBD1 (6 bases). Trimming shortened V by 5 bases and J by 0 bases, and 16 bases separated the two germline ends. The CDR3 covers 17 residues. From germline, CDR1 is MDHEN and CDR2 SYDVKM. As DNA, the CDR3 is TGTGCCAGCAGTGCCGGGACAAGTTATGCAACTAATGAAAAACTGTTTTTT. This codes for CASSAGTSYATNEKLFF.

The chain links TRBV19 to TRBJ2-2; no firm D call. The CDR3 sequence is 14 residues long. CDR1 and CDR2 (germline): LNHDA, SQIVND (reference sequence). The V end was cut by 2 bases, the J end by 1 base, with 5 bases between. The CDR3 DNA reads as TGTGCCAGTAGTATACAGGTGAACACCGGGGAGCTGTTTTTT. This codes for CASSIQVNTGELFF.

A note on this clone: Sequence at one end of the junction differs from germline and may be a read error. The chain carries TRBV7-2 and TRBJ2-7; 7 bases align to TRBD2. Germline V CDR1 and CDR2: SGHTA, FQGNSA. There are 13 residues in the CDR3. CDR3 in DNA: TGTGCCAGCAGCTTAGGGCCTAGCGGTCTTAGGGAGTTC. Residues: CASSLGPSGLREF.

The chain is built from TRBV24-1 and TRBJ2-3; 8 bases are shared with TRBD1. Germline CDR1 is KGHDR and CDR2 is SFDVKD. The CDR3 loop spans 16 amino acids. With 3 bases clipped from V and 0 bases from J, the junction kept 4 bases outside the gene matches. CDR3 region: CATSDQGAPSTDTQYF. The DNA of the CDR3 is TGTGCCACCAGTGATCAGGGGGCGCCTAGCACAGATACGCAGTATTTT.

V and J are TRBV9 and TRBJ2-2; TRBD2 matches 7 bases. The V segment lost 4 bases and the J segment 3 bases; nucleotides outside the gene matches: 6. CDR3 length: 15 amino acids. From germline, CDR1 is SGDLS and CDR2 YYNGEE. The CDR3 sequence: CASSPRAGYTGELFF. CDR3 bases: TGTGCCAGCAGCCCAAGAGCGGGATACACCGGGGAGCTGTTTTTT.

The CDR3 reads CASSQFPGANVLTF. CDR3 in DNA: TGTGCCAGCAGTCAATTCCCTGGGGCCAACGTCCTGACTTTC. J is TRBJ2-6 and V is TRBV7-3; unclear D gene. This CDR3 contains 14 residues. Per the germline V gene, CDR1 is SGHTA and CDR2 is FQGTGA. V lost 6 bases to trimming and J lost 2 bases, with 8 bases between them.